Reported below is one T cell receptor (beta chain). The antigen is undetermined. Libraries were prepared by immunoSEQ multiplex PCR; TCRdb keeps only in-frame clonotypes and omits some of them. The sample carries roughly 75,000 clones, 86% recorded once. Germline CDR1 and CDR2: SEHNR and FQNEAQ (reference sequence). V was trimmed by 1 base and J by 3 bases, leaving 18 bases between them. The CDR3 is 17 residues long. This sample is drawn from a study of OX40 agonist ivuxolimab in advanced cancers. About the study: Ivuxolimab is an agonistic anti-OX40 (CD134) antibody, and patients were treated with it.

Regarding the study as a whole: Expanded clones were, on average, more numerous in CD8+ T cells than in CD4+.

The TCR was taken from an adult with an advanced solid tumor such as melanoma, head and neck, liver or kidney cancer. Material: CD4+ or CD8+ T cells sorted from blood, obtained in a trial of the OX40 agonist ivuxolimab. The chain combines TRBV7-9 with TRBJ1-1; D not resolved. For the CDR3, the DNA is TGTGCCAGCAGCTTAGGGGGTGTGGTAGGGCTGCACACTGAAGCTTTCTTT. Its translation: CASSLGGVVGLHTEAFF.